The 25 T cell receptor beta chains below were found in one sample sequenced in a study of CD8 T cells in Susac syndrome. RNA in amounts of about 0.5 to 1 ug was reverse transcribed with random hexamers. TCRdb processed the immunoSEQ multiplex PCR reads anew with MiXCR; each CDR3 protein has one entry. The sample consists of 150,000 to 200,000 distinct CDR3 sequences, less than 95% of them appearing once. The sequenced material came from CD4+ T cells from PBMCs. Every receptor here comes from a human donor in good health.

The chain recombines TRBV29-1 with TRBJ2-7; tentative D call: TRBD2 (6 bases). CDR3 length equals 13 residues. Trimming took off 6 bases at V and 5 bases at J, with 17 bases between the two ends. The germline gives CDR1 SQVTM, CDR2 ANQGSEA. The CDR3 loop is CSVLEGAGNEQYF. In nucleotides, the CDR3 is TGCAGCGTCCTCGAAGGCGCGGGAAACGAGCAGTACTTC.

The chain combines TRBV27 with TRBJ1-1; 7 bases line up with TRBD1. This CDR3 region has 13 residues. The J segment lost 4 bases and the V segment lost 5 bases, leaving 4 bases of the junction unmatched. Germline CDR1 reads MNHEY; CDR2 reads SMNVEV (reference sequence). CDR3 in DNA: TGTGCCAGCAGTAAGTACAGGGGCACTGAAGCTTTCTTT. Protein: CASSKYRGTEAFF.

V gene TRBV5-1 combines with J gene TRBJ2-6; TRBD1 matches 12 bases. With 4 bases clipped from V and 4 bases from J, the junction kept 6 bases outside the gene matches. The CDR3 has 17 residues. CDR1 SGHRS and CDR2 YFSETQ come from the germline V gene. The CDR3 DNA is TGCGCCAGCAGCGGATCGGGACAGGGGGCCGGGGCCAACGTCCTGACTTTC. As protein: CASSGSGQGAGANVLTF.

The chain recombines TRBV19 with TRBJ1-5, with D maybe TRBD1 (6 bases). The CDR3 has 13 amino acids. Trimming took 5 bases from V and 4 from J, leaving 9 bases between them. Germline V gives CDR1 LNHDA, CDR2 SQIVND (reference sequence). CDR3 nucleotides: TGTGCCAGTAGTGTACAGGGAAATCAGCCCCAGCATTTT. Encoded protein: CASSVQGNQPQHF.

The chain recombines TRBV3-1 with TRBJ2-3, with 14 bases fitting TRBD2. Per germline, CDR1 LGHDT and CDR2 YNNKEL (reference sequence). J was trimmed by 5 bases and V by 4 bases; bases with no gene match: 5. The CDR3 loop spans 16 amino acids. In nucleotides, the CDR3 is TGTGCCAGCAGCCCGGGACTAGCGGGAGAGGTAGATACGCAGTATTTT. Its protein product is CASSPGLAGEVDTQYF.

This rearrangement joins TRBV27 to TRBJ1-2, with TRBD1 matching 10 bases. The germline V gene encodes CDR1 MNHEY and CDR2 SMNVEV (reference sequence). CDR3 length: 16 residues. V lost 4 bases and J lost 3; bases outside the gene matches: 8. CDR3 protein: CASSYLGQGGDYGYTF. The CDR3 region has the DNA TGTGCCAGCAGTTACCTTGGACAGGGGGGGGACTATGGCTACACCTTC.

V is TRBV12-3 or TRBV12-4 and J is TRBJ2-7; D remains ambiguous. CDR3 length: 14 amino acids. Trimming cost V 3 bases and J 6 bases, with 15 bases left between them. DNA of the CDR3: TGTGCCAGCAGTTTCCGGCGGAATGCCCCCGAGCAGTACTTC. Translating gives CASSFRRNAPEQYF.

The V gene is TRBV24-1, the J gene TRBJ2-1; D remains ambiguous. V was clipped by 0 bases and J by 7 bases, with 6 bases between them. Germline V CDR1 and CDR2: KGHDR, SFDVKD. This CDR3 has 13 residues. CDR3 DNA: TGTGCCACCAGTGATTTGTGGGGAAATGAGCAGTTCTTC. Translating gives CATSDLWGNEQFF.

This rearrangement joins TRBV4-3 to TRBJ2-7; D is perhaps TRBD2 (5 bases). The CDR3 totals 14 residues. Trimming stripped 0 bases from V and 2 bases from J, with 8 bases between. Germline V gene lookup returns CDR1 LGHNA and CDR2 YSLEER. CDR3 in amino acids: CASSQDEGPYEQYF. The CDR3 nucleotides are TGCGCCAGCAGCCAAGACGAGGGCCCCTACGAGCAGTACTTC.

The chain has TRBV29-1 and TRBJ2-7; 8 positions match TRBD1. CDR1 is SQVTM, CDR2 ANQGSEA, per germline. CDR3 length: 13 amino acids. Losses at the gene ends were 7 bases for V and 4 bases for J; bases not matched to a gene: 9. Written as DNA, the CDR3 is TGCAGCGGAAAGACAGGGGTGGGATACGAGCAGTACTTC. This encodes CSGKTGVGYEQYF.

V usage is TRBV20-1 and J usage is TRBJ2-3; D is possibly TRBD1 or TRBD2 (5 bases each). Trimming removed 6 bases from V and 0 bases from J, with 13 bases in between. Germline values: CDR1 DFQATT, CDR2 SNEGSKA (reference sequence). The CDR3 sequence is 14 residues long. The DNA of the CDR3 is TGCAGTGCGCTATGGGACCCTAGCACAGATACGCAGTATTTT. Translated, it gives CSALWDPSTDTQYF.

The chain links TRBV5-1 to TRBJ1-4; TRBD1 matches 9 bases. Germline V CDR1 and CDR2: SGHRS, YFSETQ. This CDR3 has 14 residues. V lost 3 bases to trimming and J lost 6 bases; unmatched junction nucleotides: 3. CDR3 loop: CASSYRDRDEKLFF. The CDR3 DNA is TGCGCCAGCAGCTACCGGGACAGGGATGAAAAACTGTTTTTT.

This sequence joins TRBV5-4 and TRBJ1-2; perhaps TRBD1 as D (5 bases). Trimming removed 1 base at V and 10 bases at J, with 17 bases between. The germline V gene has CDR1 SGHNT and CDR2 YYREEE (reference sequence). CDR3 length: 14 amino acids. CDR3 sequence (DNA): TGTGCCAGCAGCTTGAGACAGACAGCCGCGGACTACACCTTC. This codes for CASSLRQTAADYTF.

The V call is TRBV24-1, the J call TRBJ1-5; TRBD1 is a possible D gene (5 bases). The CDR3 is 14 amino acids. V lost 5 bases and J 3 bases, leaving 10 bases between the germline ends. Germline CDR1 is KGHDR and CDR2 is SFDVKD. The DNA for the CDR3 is TGTGCCACCAGTGGATCAGGGATCAATCAGCCCCAGCATTTT. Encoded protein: CATSGSGINQPQHF.

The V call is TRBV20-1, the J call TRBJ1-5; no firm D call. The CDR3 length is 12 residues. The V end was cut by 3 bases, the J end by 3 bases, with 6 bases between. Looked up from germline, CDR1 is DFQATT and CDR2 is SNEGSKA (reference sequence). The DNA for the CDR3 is TGCAGTGCTAGTCTGGTCAATCAGCCCCAGCATTTT. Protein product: CSASLVNQPQHF.

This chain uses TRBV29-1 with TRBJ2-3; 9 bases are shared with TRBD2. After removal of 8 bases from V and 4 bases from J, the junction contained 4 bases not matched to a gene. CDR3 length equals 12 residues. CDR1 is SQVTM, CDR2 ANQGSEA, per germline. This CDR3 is CSSAGGADTQYF. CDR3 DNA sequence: TGCAGCTCTGCGGGAGGGGCAGATACGCAGTATTTT.

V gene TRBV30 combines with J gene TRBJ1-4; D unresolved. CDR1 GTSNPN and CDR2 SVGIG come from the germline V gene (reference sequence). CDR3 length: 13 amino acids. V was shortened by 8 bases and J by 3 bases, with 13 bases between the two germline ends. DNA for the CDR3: TGTGCCGGAACCCTGACATCTAATGAAAAACTGTTTTTT. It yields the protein CAGTLTSNEKLFF.

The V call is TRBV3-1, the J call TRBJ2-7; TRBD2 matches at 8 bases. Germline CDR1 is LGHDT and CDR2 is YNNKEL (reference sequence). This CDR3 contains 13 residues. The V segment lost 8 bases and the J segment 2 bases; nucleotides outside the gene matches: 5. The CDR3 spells CASGLAFTYEQYF. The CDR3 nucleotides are TGTGCCAGCGGACTAGCCTTTACCTACGAGCAGTACTTC.

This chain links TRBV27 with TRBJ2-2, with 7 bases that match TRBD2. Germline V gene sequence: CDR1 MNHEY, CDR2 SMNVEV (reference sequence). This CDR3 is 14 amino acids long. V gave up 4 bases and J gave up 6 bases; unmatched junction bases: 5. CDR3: CASSSPREAGELFF. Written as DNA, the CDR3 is TGTGCCAGCAGTTCGCCCCGGGAGGCCGGGGAGCTGTTTTTT.

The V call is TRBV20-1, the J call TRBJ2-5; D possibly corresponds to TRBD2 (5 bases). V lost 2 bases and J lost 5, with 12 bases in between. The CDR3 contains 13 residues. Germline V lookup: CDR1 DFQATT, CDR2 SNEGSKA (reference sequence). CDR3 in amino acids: CSARRASWETQYF. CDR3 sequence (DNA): TGCAGTGCTAGACGCGCTAGCTGGGAGACCCAGTACTTC.

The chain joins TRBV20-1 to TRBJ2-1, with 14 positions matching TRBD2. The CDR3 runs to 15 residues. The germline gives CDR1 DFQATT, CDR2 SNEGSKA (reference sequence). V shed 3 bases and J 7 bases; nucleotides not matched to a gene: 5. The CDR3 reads CSASSGTSGRNEQFF. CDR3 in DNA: TGCAGTGCTAGCTCCGGGACTAGCGGGAGAAATGAGCAGTTCTTC.

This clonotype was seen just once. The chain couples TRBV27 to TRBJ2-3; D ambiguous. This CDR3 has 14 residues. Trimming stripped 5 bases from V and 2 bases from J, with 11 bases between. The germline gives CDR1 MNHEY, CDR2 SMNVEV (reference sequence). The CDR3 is CASSLLGPTDTQYF. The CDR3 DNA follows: TGTGCCAGCAGTCTACTCGGACCCACAGATACGCAGTATTTT.

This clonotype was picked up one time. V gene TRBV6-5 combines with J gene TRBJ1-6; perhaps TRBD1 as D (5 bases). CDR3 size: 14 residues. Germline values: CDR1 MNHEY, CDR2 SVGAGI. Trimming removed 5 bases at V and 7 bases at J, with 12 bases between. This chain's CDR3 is CASSIGTANSPLHF. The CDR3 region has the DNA TGTGCCAGCAGTATTGGGACTGCGAATTCACCCCTCCACTTT.

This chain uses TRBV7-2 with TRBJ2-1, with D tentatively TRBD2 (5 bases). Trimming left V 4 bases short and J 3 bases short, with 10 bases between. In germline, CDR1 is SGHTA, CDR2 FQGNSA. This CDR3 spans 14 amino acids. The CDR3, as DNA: TGTGCCAGCAGCTCCGGACTCTTCTACAATGAGCAGTTCTTC. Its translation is CASSSGLFYNEQFF.

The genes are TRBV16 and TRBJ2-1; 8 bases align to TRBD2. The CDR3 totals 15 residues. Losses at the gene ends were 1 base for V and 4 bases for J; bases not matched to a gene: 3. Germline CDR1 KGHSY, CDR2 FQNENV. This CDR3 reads CASSQLGLEYNEQFF. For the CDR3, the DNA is TGTGCCAGCAGCCAATTGGGACTAGAATACAATGAGCAGTTCTTC.